A single T cell receptor beta chain is shown here with its context. Germline V lookup: CDR1 MNHEY, CDR2 SVGAGI. The junction had 7 bases not matched to a gene; V was cut back by 4 bases and J by 0 bases. The length of the CDR3 is 16 residues. In the study's own analysis: Reference gene primer amplification gave estimated nucleated cell counts. Using immunoSEQ multiplex PCR, the repertoire was profiled, and TCRdb retains in-frame clones only, with some absent. The V and J calls and clone size come from that table; D and trimming were worked out from the DNA. The sample lists 90,000 to 120,000 clones; over 80% were seen once. This sample was included in a study of blood T cell repertoires in COVID-19. Study-level background: Samples taken during acute and convalescent COVID-19 were collected in the United States, Italy and Spain. Nucleic acid was either cDNA or gDNA, and it came from T cells, B-cell-depleted T cells, or PBMCs.

The chain couples TRBV6-5 to TRBJ1-1, with TRBD1 identical over 8 bases. Source material: peripheral blood. This clonotype was sampled from a woman between 25 and 40 years old with acute or convalescent COVID-19. The CDR3 reads CASSSDRGHMNTEAFF. The CDR3 DNA reads as TGTGCCAGCAGTTCAGACAGGGGACACATGAACACTGAAGCTTTCTTT.